The rows below give T cell receptor beta chains drawn from one sample of a study of blood T cell repertoires in COVID-19. Profiled with immunoSEQ multiplex PCR; TCRdb holds only in-frame clones, not every one. Of 75,000 to 85,000 clones in the sample, 88% were seen once. Sequenced material: peripheral blood. These receptors all come from a human donor in a cohort sampled during active COVID-19. Each CDR3 is given with its conserved first and last residue. The D gene is left open where the match is weak. Only part of the rows carry a size: once, few, many, or a class if the clone is expanded.

>TRBV7-2|-|TRBJ2-3|TRBD2
CASSLSLAGGSDTQYF
TGTGCCAGCAGCTTAAGCCTAGCGGGAGGCTCAGATACGCAGTATTTT
>TRBV27|-|TRBJ2-1|TRBD2
CASSQGLAGTYNEQFF
TGTGCCAGCAGTCAGGGACTAGCGGGTACCTACAATGAGCAGTTCTTC
>TRBV10-3|few|TRBJ2-6|TRBD1
CAIGQGVPGANVLTF
TGTGCCATAGGACAGGGGGTCCCTGGGGCCAACGTCCTGACTTTC
>TRBV5-6|once|TRBJ2-5|TRBD2
CASSLVAGGLRETQYF
TGTGCCAGCAGCTTGGTGGCGGGGGGGCTTCGAGAGACCCAGTACTTC
>TRBV4-2|-|TRBJ1-4|TRBD1
CASSQGGGTGANEKLFF
TGTGCCAGCAGCCAAGGGGGCGGGACAGGGGCTAATGAAAAACTGTTTTTT
>TRBV7-2|-|TRBJ2-1|TRBD2
CASSFTSGSYEQFF
TGTGCCAGCAGCTTCACTAGCGGGAGCTATGAGCAGTTCTTC
>TRBV9|-|TRBJ2-7|TRBD2
CASSVGSGSYEQYF
TGTGCCAGCAGCGTAGGGAGCGGGAGCTACGAGCAGTACTTC
>TRBV7-7|-|TRBJ2-3|-
CASSLNPPSSADTQYF
TGTGCCAGCAGCTTAAATCCCCCCTCGAGCGCAGATACGCAGTATTTT
>TRBV6-2/TRBV6-3|-|TRBJ2-7|TRBD1
CASSSPGQATYEQYF
TGTGCCAGCAGTTCTCCGGGACAGGCAACCTACGAGCAGTACTTC
>TRBV5-1|-|TRBJ2-1|TRBD2
CASSYGRSTDNEQFF
TGCGCCAGCAGCTACGGGAGGTCCACCGACAATGAGCAGTTCTTC
>TRBV19|-|TRBJ2-7|-
CASSKGTPYEQYF
TGTGCCAGTAGTAAAGGGACTCCCTACGAGCAGTACTTC
>TRBV28|-|TRBJ2-7|-
CASSPSSYEQYF
TGTGCCAGCAGCCCTAGCTCCTACGAGCAGTACTTC
>TRBV10-3|-|TRBJ2-5|TRBD2
CAISEATSGGAETQYF
TGTGCCATCAGTGAGGCGACTAGCGGGGGGGCGGAGACCCAGTACTTC
>TRBV28|once|TRBJ2-1|TRBD2
CASKSSSGKQFF
TGTGCCAGCAAGTCCTCTAGCGGGAAACAGTTCTTC
>TRBV6-1|-|TRBJ2-7|-
CASRDPVASSYEQYF
TGTGCCAGCAGAGATCCGGTGGCTAGCTCCTACGAGCAGTACTTC